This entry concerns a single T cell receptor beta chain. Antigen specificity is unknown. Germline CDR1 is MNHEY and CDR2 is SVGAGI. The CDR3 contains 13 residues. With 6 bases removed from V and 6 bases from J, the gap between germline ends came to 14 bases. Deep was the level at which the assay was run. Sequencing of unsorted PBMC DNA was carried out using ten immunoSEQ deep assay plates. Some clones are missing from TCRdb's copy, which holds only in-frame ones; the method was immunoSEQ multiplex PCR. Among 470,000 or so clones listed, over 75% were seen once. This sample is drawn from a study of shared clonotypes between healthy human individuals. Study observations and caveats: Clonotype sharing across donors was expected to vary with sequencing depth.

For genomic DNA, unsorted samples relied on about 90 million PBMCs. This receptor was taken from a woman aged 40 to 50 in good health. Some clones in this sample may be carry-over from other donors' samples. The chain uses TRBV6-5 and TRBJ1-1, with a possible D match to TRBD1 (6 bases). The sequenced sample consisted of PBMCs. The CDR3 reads CASRETGMPEAFF. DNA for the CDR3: TGTGCCAGCAGGGAGACAGGAATGCCTGAAGCTTTCTTT.